These T cell receptor beta chains were read from a single sample in a study of glioma-infiltrating T cells. TCRdb recomputed calls from the multiplex PCR reads with MiXCR, one row per CDR3 protein. The data show some 110,000 distinct CDR3 sequences, 20% to 25% seen once. Specimen: glioma tissue, nonneoplastic brain tissue, or PBMCs (not recorded which). Receptor source: a human donor with low-grade glioma or glioblastoma, undergoing nonglioma brain surgery, or in good health (not recorded which). The CDR3 runs from the conserved cysteine through the conserved F or W. Each record gives: clone size, D gene, V gene, J gene, CDR3 DNA, CDR3 protein. D genes are given only for firm matches. For some rows the clone size is stated as once, few or many, or as a class when expanded; others skip it.

few	TRBD2	TRBV19	TRBJ2-1	TGTGCCAGTAGCCGGTTTAGCGGGAGCTCCTACAATGAGCAGTTCTTC	CASSRFSGSSYNEQFF
many	-	TRBV10-3	TRBJ1-4	TGTGCCATCAGTGCGGGCCAGAATAATGAAAAACTGTTTTTT	CAISAGQNNEKLFF
many	-	TRBV6-6	TRBJ1-1	TGTGCCAGCAGTTACTCTGGGACAATTGAAGCTTTCTTT	CASSYSGTIEAFF
few	-	TRBV7-9	TRBJ1-1	TGTGCCAGCAGCTTCAACAGGAACACTGAAGCTTTCTTT	CASSFNRNTEAFF
-	-	TRBV6-4	TRBJ2-3	TGTGCCAGCAGAACTCAAGTGAGCTTAGATACGCAGTATTTT	CASRTQVSLDTQYF
-	TRBD2	TRBV7-9	TRBJ2-1	TGTGCCAGCAGCCGAAGGACTAGCGGGAGGACGAAAGAGCAGTTCTTC	CASSRRTSGRTKEQFF
-	-	TRBV18	TRBJ2-7	TGTGCCAGCTCACCACCCGGAGAGGGAAAAGGGGGCGAGCAGTACTTC	CASSPPGEGKGGEQYF
many	TRBD2	TRBV2	TRBJ2-1	TGTGCCAGCTCCTCCACCCCAAGCGGGAGTGACAATGAGCAGTTCTTC	CASSSTPSGSDNEQFF
few	-	TRBV19	TRBJ2-1	TGTGCCAGTAGTAATATGGGAGGTGGGCAGTTCTTC	CASSNMGGGQFF
few	TRBD1	TRBV18	TRBJ1-2	TGTGCCAGCTCACCGATCCAGGGGGCGACGGACTATGGCTACACCTTC	CASSPIQGATDYGYTF
many	TRBD2	TRBV7-7	TRBJ2-1	TGTGCTAGCAGCCCGGGACTAGCGGACAATGAGCAGTTCTTC	CASSPGLADNEQFF
many	-	TRBV14	TRBJ2-5	TGTGCCAGCAGCCTCGGGGGTTTGGAGACCCAGTACTTC	CASSLGGLETQYF
-	-	TRBV12-3/TRBV12-4	TRBJ1-2	TGTGCCAGCAGTAGGGGGGCAGGGTCTAATGGCTACACCTTC	CASSRGAGSNGYTF
many	TRBD2	TRBV20-1	TRBJ2-1	TGCAGTGCTAGAGAGACGGGAGGGAGGTACAATGAGCAGTTCTTC	CSARETGGRYNEQFF
many	-	TRBV15	TRBJ1-5	TGTGCCACCAGCAGAGATCCACCAGGGGTGGGGAATCAGCCCCAGCATTTT	CATSRDPPGVGNQPQHF
many	-	TRBV29-1	TRBJ1-1	TGCAGCGTCCAAATCACTGAAGCTTTCTTT	CSVQITEAFF
many	-	TRBV7-2	TRBJ2-3	TGTGCCAGCAGCCGCCTCGGAGGGGCCACTTTCACAGATACGCAGTATTTT	CASSRLGGATFTDTQYF
medium-sized	TRBD1	TRBV6-6	TRBJ2-7	TGTGCCAGCAGTTACAAAGGCGGGACAGGGTACGAGCAGTACTTC	CASSYKGGTGYEQYF
-	-	TRBV6-6	TRBJ2-3	TGTGCCAGCAGTTACGCTGCTAGCAGCGATACGCAGTATTTT	CASSYAASSDTQYF
many	-	TRBV25-1	TRBJ1-1	TGTGCCAGCGGGTGGGACGTAGGGGAAGCTTTCTTT	CASGWDVGEAFF
-	TRBD1	TRBV18	TRBJ2-5	TGTGCCAGCTCACCCGGGACAGGGGGGTCTCAAGAGACCCAGTACTTC	CASSPGTGGSQETQYF
-	-	TRBV3-1	TRBJ2-1	TGTGCCAGCAGCCAAGTTCGTGTCAGGGAGGCTGAGCAGTTCTTC	CASSQVRVREAEQFF
many	-	TRBV5-5	TRBJ2-7	TGTGCCAGCAGCTTGGTACCTTTAGCCTACGAGCAGTACTTC	CASSLVPLAYEQYF
many	-	TRBV7-2	TRBJ2-3	TGTGCCAGCAGAGCAGGCCGGGTGGATACGCAGTATTTT	CASRAGRVDTQYF
many	TRBD1	TRBV7-6	TRBJ1-6	TGTGCCAGCAGCCTCCGGGACAGGGGGCGGAATTCACCCCTCCACTTT	CASSLRDRGRNSPLHF
-	-	TRBV4-1	TRBJ2-1	TGCGCCAGCAGCCAAGCCGGGACACCTAACAATGAGCAGTTCTTC	CASSQAGTPNNEQFF
many	TRBD1	TRBV4-3	TRBJ2-7	TGCGCCAGCAGCCAATGGACAGGAACTACCTACGAGCAGTACTTC	CASSQWTGTTYEQYF
few	TRBD2	TRBV12-3/TRBV12-4	TRBJ2-7	TGTGCCAGCAGTTTAGGCGGGAGGGTCCCCGACGAGCAGTACTTC	CASSLGGRVPDEQYF